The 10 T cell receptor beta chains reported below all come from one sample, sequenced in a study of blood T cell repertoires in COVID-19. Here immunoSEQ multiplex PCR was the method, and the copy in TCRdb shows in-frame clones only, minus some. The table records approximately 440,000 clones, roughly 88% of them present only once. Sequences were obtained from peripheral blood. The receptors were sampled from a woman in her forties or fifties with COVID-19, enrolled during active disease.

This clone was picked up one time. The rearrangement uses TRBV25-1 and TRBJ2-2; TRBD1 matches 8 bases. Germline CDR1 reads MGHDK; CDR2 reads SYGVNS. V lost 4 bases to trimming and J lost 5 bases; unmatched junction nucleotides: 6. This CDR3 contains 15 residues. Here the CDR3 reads CASSVDRGGTGELFF. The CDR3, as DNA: TGTGCCAGCAGTGTCGACAGGGGTGGAACCGGGGAGCTGTTTTTT.

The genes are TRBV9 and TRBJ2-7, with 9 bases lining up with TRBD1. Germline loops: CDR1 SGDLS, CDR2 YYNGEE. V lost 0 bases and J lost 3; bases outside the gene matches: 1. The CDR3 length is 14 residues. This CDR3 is CASSVEGQGYEQYF. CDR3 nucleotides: TGTGCCAGCAGCGTAGAGGGACAGGGCTACGAGCAGTACTTC.

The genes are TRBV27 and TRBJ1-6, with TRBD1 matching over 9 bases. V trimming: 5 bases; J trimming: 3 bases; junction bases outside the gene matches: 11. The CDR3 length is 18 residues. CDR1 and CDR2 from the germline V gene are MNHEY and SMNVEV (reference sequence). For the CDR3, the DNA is TGTGCCAGCAGTCCGACTAAAACAGGGGGCTACTATAATTCACCCCTCCACTTT. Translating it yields CASSPTKTGGYYNSPLHF.

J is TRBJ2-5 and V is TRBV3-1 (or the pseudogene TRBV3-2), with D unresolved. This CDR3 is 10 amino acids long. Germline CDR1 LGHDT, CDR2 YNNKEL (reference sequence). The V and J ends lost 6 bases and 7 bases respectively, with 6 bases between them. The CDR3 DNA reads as TGTGCCAGCAGGGGCCGGACCCAGTACTTC. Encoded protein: CASRGRTQYF.

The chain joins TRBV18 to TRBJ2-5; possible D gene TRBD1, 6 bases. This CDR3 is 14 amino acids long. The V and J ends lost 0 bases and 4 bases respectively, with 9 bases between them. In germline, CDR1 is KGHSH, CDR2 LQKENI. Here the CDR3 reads CASSPPGASETQYF. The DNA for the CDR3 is TGTGCCAGCTCACCACCGGGGGCCTCAGAGACCCAGTACTTC.

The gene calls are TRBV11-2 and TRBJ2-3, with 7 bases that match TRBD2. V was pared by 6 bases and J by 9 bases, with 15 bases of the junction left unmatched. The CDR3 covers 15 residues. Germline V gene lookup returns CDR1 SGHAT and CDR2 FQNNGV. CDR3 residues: CASSSLTRPGGTQYF. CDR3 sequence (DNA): TGTGCCAGCAGTTCTCTCACCAGACCGGGAGGCACGCAGTATTTT.

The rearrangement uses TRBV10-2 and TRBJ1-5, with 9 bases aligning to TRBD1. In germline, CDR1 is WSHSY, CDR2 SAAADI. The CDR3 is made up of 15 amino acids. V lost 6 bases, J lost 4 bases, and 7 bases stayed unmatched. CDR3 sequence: CASRGQGEGNQPQHF. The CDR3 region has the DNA TGCGCCAGCAGGGGACAGGGAGAAGGAAATCAGCCCCAGCATTTT.

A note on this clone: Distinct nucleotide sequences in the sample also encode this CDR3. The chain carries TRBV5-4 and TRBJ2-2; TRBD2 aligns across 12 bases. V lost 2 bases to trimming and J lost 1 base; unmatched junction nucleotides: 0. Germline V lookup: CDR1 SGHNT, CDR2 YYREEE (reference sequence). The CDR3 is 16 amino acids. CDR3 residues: CASSLLAGGNTGELFF. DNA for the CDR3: TGTGCCAGCAGCTTACTAGCGGGGGGGAACACCGGGGAGCTGTTTTTT.

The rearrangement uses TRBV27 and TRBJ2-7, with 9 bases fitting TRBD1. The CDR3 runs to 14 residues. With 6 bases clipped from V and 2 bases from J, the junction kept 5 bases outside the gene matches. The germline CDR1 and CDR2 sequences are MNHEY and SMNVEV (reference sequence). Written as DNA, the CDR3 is TGTGCCAGCAGGGGGGACAGGGCTACCTACGAGCAGTACTTC. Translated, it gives CASRGDRATYEQYF.

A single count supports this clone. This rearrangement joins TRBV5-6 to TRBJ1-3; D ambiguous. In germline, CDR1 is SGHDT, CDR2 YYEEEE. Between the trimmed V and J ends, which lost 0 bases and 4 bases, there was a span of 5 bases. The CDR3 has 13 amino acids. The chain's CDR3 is CASSLAGGNTIYF. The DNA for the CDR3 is TGTGCCAGCAGCTTGGCGGGAGGAAACACCATATATTTT. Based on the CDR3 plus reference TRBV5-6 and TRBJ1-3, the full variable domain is DAGVTQSPTHLIKTRGQQVTLRCSPKSGHDTVSWYQQALGQGPQFIFQYYEEEERQRGNFPDRFSGHQFPNYSSELNVNALLLGDSALYLCASSLAGGNTIYFGEGSWLTVV.